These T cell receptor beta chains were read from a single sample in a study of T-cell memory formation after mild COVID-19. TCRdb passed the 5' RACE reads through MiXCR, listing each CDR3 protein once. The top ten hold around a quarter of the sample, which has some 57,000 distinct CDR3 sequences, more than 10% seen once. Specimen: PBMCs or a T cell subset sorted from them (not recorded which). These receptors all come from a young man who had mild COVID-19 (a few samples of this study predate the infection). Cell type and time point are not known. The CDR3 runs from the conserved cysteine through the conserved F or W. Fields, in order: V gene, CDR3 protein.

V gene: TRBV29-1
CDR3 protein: CSVLPGLANEQFF

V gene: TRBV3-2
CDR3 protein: CASSQEERGAIPANEQFF

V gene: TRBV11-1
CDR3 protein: CASSSGLATDTQYF

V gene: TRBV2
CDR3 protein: CASYFSGELFF

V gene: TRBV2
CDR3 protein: CASRLAGVTDTQYF

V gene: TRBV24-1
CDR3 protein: CATSDRPQANRTAFF

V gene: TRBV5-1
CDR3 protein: CASSLDARQRNTEAFF

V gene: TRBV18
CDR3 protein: CASSPPEIYSNQPQHF

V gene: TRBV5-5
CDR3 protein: CASSLSGAEETQYF

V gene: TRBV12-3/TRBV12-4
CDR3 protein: CASRWLSGNTIYF

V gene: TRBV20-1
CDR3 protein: CSAREVGGPTDTQYF

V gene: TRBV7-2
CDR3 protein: CASSLVQGAVSPLHF

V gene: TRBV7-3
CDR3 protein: CASSPQGGTEAFF